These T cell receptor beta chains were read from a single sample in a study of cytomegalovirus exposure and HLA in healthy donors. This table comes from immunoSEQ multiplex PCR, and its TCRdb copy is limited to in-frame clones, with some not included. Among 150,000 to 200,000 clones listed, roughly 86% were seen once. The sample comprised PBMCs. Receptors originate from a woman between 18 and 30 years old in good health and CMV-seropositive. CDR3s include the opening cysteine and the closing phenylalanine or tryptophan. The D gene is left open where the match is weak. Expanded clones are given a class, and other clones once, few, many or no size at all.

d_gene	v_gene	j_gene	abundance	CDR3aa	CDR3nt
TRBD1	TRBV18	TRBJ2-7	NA	CASSPGTDPYEQYF	TGTGCCAGCTCACCCGGGACAGACCCCTACGAGCAGTACTTC
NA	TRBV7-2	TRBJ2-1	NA	CASSFFGLYNEQFF	TGTGCCAGCAGCTTCTTCGGTCTCTACAATGAGCAGTTCTTC
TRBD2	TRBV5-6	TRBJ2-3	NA	CASSLPREGWDTQYF	TGTGCCAGCAGCTTGCCTCGGGAGGGGTGGGATACGCAGTATTTT
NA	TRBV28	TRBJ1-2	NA	CASSLQEGYTF	TGTGCCAGCAGTTTACAGGAAGGCTACACCTTC
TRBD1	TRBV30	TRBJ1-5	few	CAWSPKGTGRYQPQHF	TGTGCCTGGAGTCCGAAGGGGACAGGACGTTATCAGCCCCAGCATTTT
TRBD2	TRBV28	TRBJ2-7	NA	CASSLVGLDAEQYF	TGTGCCAGCAGTTTAGTCGGACTAGACGCCGAGCAGTACTTC
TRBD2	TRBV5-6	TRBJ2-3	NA	CASSLDASGRYADTQYF	TGTGCCAGCAGCTTGGATGCTAGCGGGAGGTATGCAGATACGCAGTATTTT
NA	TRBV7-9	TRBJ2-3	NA	CASSLVTTSTDTQYF	TGTGCCAGCAGCTTAGTTACGACTTCCACAGATACGCAGTATTTT
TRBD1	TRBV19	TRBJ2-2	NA	CTSEGTGRGTTGELFF	TGTACCAGCGAGGGGACAGGGAGGGGAACGACCGGGGAGCTGTTTTTT
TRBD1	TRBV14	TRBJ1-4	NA	CASSQWGTVRIF	TGTGCCAGCAGCCAATGGGGGACAGTCAGGATTTTT